The clone carrying this T cell receptor beta chain showed up many times. Its antigen is undetermined. How the authors handled the data: What underpinned the distant-metastasis classifier for papillary thyroid cancer was the set of CDR3 differences across clinicopathological groups. MiXCR re-clonotyped the PCR reads for TCRdb. These V and J calls are TCRdb output, not the study's own analysis. This table has about 43,000 clones, about 3.3% appearing once. The data are from a study of metastatic and nonmetastatic thyroid tumors. Study information: Repertoires from blood and tumor or nodule tissue of malignant and benign thyroid patients were compared.

Study results and limitations: Benign nodules were reported to have significantly lower TCR beta diversity than malignant thyroid tumors, in blood and tumor.

Treatment of any kind had been given to no patient before thyroid surgery. V lost 0 bases, J lost 4 bases, and 6 bases lay in between. The CDR3 loop spans 13 amino acids. CDR1 and CDR2 (germline): SGHNT, YENEEA. Specimen: blood. This rearrangement joins TRBV11-3 to TRBJ1-1, with D possibly being TRBD1 (5 bases). This clonotype was obtained from a female donor with papillary thyroid cancer or a benign thyroid nodule (not recorded which). Some clones in this sample may be carry-over from other donors' samples. The CDR3 sequence: CASSLEGGTEAFF. The CDR3 coding sequence is TGTGCCAGCAGCTTAGAGGGGGGCACTGAAGCTTTCTTT.